The sequence of this TCR beta chain was determined in a study of shared clonotypes between healthy human individuals. From germline, CDR1 is SGHRS and CDR2 YFSETQ. The CDR3 runs to 12 residues. Repertoires were generated with immunoSEQ multiplex PCR, while TCRdb's copy carries only in-frame clones and drops some. The sample holds over a million clones, around 95% seen once. The chain recombines TRBV5-1 with TRBJ2-7, with D possibly being TRBD2 (6 bases). This receptor was taken from a man aged 30-40 years in good health. The sequenced sample consisted of naive CD4+ T cells sorted from blood. Subset reported: CD45RA+ positively selected. CDR3 sequence (DNA): TGCGGACAGCTCGGGACTGCGGACGAGCAGTACTTC. This codes for CGQLGTADEQYF.